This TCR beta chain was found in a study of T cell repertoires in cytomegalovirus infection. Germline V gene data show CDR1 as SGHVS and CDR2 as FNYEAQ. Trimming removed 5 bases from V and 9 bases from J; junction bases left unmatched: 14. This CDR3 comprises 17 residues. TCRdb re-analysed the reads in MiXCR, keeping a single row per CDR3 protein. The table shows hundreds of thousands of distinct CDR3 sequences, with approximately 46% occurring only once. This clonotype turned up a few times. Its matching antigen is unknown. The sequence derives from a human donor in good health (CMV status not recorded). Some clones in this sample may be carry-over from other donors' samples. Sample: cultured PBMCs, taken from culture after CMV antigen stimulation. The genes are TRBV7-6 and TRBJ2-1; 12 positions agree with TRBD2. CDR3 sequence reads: CASSENLAGGPTIEQFF. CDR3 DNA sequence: TGTGCCAGCAGCGAAAACCTAGCGGGAGGGCCGACGATTGAGCAGTTCTTC.